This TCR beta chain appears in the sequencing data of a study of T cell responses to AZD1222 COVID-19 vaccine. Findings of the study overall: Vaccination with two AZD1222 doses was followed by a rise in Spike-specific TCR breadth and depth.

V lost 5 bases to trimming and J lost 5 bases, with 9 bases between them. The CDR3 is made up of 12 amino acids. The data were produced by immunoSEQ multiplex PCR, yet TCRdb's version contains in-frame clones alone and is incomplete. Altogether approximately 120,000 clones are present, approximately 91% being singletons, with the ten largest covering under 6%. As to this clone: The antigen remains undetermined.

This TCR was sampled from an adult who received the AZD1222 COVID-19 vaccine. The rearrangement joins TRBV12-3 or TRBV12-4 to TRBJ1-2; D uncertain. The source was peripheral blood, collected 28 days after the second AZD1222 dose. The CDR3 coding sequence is TGTGCCAGCAGTCTCGGTTGGTATGGCTACACCTTC. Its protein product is CASSLGWYGYTF.